Each of the 6 T cell receptor beta chains below was sequenced from the same sample in a study of shared clonotypes between healthy human individuals (dated by TCRdb to the early 2020s). The method was the immunoSEQ multiplex PCR assay. TCRdb carries this immuneACCESS record with in-frame sequences only. Its versions omit some clonotypes, under half of them owing to an unresolved V gene in the studies checked, with the rest unexplained. This sample is represented by fewer than 130,000 clones; approximately 70% of them were singletons. In total, the top ten clones hold 24% of the sample. The sample taken for sequencing was memory CD8+ T cells sorted from blood. Read against the paper, the sample's cell subset or site label means: CD45RO+ cells pooled with CCR7-negative TemRA cells. Receptor source: a woman aged 25 to 39 in good health.

The chain recombines TRBV5-1 with TRBJ2-2, with 7 bases that match TRBD2. The CDR3 contains 16 residues. The germline gives CDR1 SGHRS, CDR2 YFSETQ. J gave up 4 bases and V 4 bases, and 10 bases lay outside the gene matches. The CDR3 DNA is TGCGCCAGCAGCCCTGGACTAGTGGCCGGCACCGGGGAGCTGTTTTTT. This codes for CASSPGLVAGTGELFF.

The V call is TRBV27, the J call TRBJ2-1; D is unresolved. CDR1 MNHEY and CDR2 SMNVEV come from the germline V gene (reference sequence). This CDR3 has 19 residues. V gave up 5 bases and J gave up 0 bases, with 23 bases separating them. The CDR3 DNA reads TGTGCCAGCAGTATGAGATTAGCCGGTACCGTTAACTCCTACAATGAGCAGTTCTTC. It is translated as CASSMRLAGTVNSYNEQFF.

The chain recombines TRBV2 with TRBJ2-2; 10 bases align to TRBD2. Germline trimming cut 2 bases from V and 3 bases from J; bases unmatched to any gene: 6. Germline CDR1 SNHLY, CDR2 FYNNEI. This CDR3 region has 17 residues. The CDR3, as DNA: TGTGCCAGCAGTGAAAACCTAGCGGGAGAGGACACCGGGGAGCTGTTTTTT. Translation: CASSENLAGEDTGELFF.

V usage is TRBV30 and J usage is TRBJ1-5, with a weak D call TRBD1 (5 bases). Germline-derived CDR1 and CDR2 are GTSNPN and SVGIG (reference sequence). Deletions cut 1 base from V and 7 bases from J, with 14 bases between. This CDR3 is 14 amino acids long. The CDR3: CAWSGRVSGQPQHF. In DNA, the CDR3 is TGTGCCTGGAGTGGCAGGGTTTCAGGACAGCCCCAGCATTTT.

This clone was detected only once. The rearrangement uses TRBV14 and TRBJ1-2; D possibly corresponds to TRBD1 (6 bases). The ends were cut back, 5 bases at V and 6 bases at J, with 22 bases in the middle. The CDR3 is 16 amino acids. The germline V gene has CDR1 SGHDN and CDR2 FVKESK. The CDR3 loop reads CASSKSGTRKSDGYTF. In nucleotides, the CDR3 is TGTGCCAGCAGCAAATCCGGGACACGAAAGTCGGATGGCTACACCTTC.

The rearrangement links TRBV6-6 to TRBJ2-7; D may correspond to TRBD1 or TRBD2 (5 bases each). The germline gives CDR1 MNHNY, CDR2 SVGAGI (reference sequence). V lost 6 bases and J 2 bases, leaving 11 bases between the germline ends. The CDR3 runs 13 residues. The CDR3 DNA sequence: TGTGCCAGCAGCCGGGACGGGACCTACGAGCAGTACTTC. Its protein is CASSRDGTYEQYF.